One and the same sample provided the 21 T cell receptor beta chains below, sequenced in a study of T cells after yellow fever vaccination. TCRdb reprocessed the 5' RACE reads with MiXCR, giving one entry per CDR3 protein. The table shows around 120,000 distinct CDR3 sequences, with around 7.2% occurring only once. Material: CD4+ T cells sorted from PBMCs, obtained around 45 days after the first yellow fever vaccination. The receptors shown here come from a man aged 18 to 30 who received the YFV17D yellow fever vaccine.

This clonotype was found many times. The chain carries TRBV7-9 and TRBJ2-1; a possible D gene is TRBD1 (5 bases). V was trimmed by 3 bases and J by 8 bases, leaving 17 bases between them. This CDR3 is 15 amino acids long. Per germline, CDR1 SEHNR and CDR2 FQNEAQ (reference sequence). CDR3 in amino acids: CASSFSRAAGDEQFF. CDR3 coding DNA: TGTGCCAGCAGCTTCTCCAGGGCGGCTGGGGATGAGCAGTTCTTC.

The sample holds many counts of this clonotype. The rearrangement links TRBV3-1 to TRBJ2-1, with 10 bases fitting TRBD1. Trimming cost V 3 bases and J 5 bases; bases outside gene matches: 4. Per the germline V gene, CDR1 is LGHDT and CDR2 is YNNKEL (reference sequence). This CDR3 comprises 15 residues. The CDR3 DNA reads as TGTGCCAGCAGCCACCGGGACAGGGGCGACAATGAGCAGTTCTTC. It encodes CASSHRDRGDNEQFF.

Ten or more counts support this clonotype. The gene calls are TRBV3-1 and TRBJ2-5; a weak D match, TRBD2 (6 bases). The V and J ends lost 4 bases and 1 base respectively, with 10 bases between them. The CDR3 is 14 residues long. In germline, CDR1 is LGHDT, CDR2 YNNKEL (reference sequence). In nucleotides, the CDR3 is TGTGCCAGCAGCCCCTCGGGACTCCAAGAGACCCAGTACTTC. Amino acid sequence: CASSPSGLQETQYF.

This clonotype was counted ten times or more. The rearrangement links TRBV7-8 to TRBJ1-3, with TRBD1 as a possible D gene (5 bases). This CDR3 is 16 amino acids long. Germline CDR1 reads SGHVS; CDR2 reads FQNEAQ. With 2 bases removed from V and 0 bases from J, the gap between germline ends came to 11 bases. CDR3 sequence reads: CASSLRQGSSGNTIYF. DNA for the CDR3: TGTGCCAGCAGCTTAAGGCAGGGCTCCTCTGGAAACACCATATATTTT. Filled out from reference TRBV7-8 and TRBJ1-3, the complete variable domain reads GAGVSQSPRYKVAKRGQDVALRCDPISGHVSLFWYQQALGQGPEFLTYFQNEAQLDKSGLPSDRFFAERPEGSVSTLKIQRTQQEDSAVYLCASSLRQGSSGNTIYFGEGSWLTVV.

The chain joins TRBV20-1 to TRBJ1-4; D is unclear. CDR1 is DFQATT, CDR2 SNEGSKA, per germline (reference sequence). The V gene lost 4 bases and the J gene lost 4 bases, with 13 bases spanning the gap. This CDR3 has 14 residues. DNA of the CDR3: TGCAGTGCTACCACCGGATTAAGTAATGAAAAACTGTTTTTT. Translated: CSATTGLSNEKLFF.

Many counts were recorded for this clonotype. The CDR3 is CASSYNSNQPQHF. CDR3 nucleotides: TGTGCCAGCAGTTACAACAGTAATCAGCCCCAGCATTTT. The V gene is TRBV6-5, the J gene TRBJ1-5; D is unresolved. Germline V CDR1 and CDR2: MNHEY, SVGAGI. CDR3 size: 13 residues. The germline V and J ends were trimmed by 2 bases and 4 bases, with 6 bases remaining between them.

This clonotype has at least ten counts. The chain is built from TRBV2 and TRBJ2-7; weak D call: TRBD1 (6 bases). This CDR3 comprises 15 residues. Germline V gene sequence: CDR1 SNHLY, CDR2 FYNNEI. V lost 6 bases to trimming and J lost 0 bases, with 15 bases between them. The CDR3, as DNA: TGTGCCAGCAGGAACCGACAGGAGAGCTCCTACGAGCAGTACTTC. Translation: CASRNRQESSYEQYF.

This clonotype was observed at least ten times. This chain connects TRBV5-1 to TRBJ2-7; 7 bases map to TRBD1. Looked up from germline, CDR1 is SGHRS and CDR2 is YFSETQ. The CDR3 is made up of 13 amino acids. The V gene end was trimmed by 5 bases and the J gene end by 7 bases; junction bases not matched to a gene: 9. The CDR3 bases are TGCGCCAGCAGAACAGGACAGGTTGGGGAGCAGTACTTC. Residues: CASRTGQVGEQYF.

This clonotype occurred many times. The chain joins TRBV20-1 to TRBJ2-1; D unresolved. The CDR3 has 10 amino acids. The V end lost 3 bases, the J end lost 4 bases, and 1 base lay between the germline ends. The germline V gene encodes CDR1 DFQATT and CDR2 SNEGSKA (reference sequence). The DNA of the CDR3 is TGCAGTGCTAGTTACAATGAGCAGTTCTTC. Translation gives CSASYNEQFF.

At least ten counts were recorded for this clonotype. This chain uses TRBV5-1 with TRBJ2-1; D not certain. From germline, CDR1 is SGHRS and CDR2 YFSETQ. Trimming cost V 3 bases and J 13 bases, with 20 bases left between them. This CDR3 has 14 amino acids. CDR3 in amino acids: CASSSAPSPGLQFF. DNA of the CDR3: TGCGCCAGCAGCTCGGCGCCGTCTCCGGGTCTTCAGTTCTTC.

This clonotype is categorized as medium-sized. The chain employs TRBV5-1 and TRBJ2-5; the D is unclear. Germline V gene sequence: CDR1 SGHRS, CDR2 YFSETQ. The V end lost 0 bases, the J end lost 1 base, and 10 bases lay between the germline ends. The CDR3 totals 15 residues. CDR3 sequence reads: CASSLVQAGQETQYF. CDR3 coding DNA: TGCGCCAGCAGCTTGGTTCAGGCAGGCCAAGAGACCCAGTACTTC.

This clonotype came up many times. The V gene is TRBV5-1, the J gene TRBJ2-3; possibly TRBD1 for D (5 bases). From germline, CDR1 is SGHRS and CDR2 YFSETQ. The CDR3 is 15 residues long. V lost 7 bases, J lost 4 bases, and 19 bases lay in between. This CDR3 is CASARAAGSADTQYF. CDR3 DNA sequence: TGCGCCAGCGCCCGGGCCGCAGGGTCCGCAGATACGCAGTATTTT.

This clonotype was recorded at least ten times. V gene TRBV18 combines with J gene TRBJ1-3; no definite D call. The germline V and J ends were trimmed by 2 bases and 2 bases, with 7 bases remaining between them. Germline V gene sequence: CDR1 KGHSH, CDR2 LQKENI. This CDR3 contains 14 residues. The CDR3 region has the DNA TGTGCCAGCTCACCAAGGACTACTGGAAACACCATATATTTT. Its protein product is CASSPRTTGNTIYF. Variable domain in full (rest from reference TRBV18 and TRBJ1-3): NAGVMQNPRHLVRRRGQEARLRCSPMKGHSHVYWYRQLPEEGLKFMVYLQKENIIDESGMPKERFSAEFPKEGPSILRIQQVVRGDSAAYFCASSPRTTGNTIYFGEGSWLTVV.

In this sample, this clonotype turned up many times. V is TRBV7-3 and J is TRBJ1-2; 9 bases line up with TRBD1. Trimming cost V 5 bases and J 3 bases; bases outside gene matches: 4. The CDR3 consists of 14 residues. From germline, CDR1 is SGHTA and CDR2 FQGTGA. The CDR3 nucleotides are TGTGCCAGCAGCCCCGGACAGGGGCACTATGGCTACACCTTC. It yields the protein CASSPGQGHYGYTF. The full variable domain, its missing parts supplied by reference TRBV7-3 and TRBJ1-2, is GAGVSQTPSNKVTEKGKYVELRCDPISGHTALYWYRQSLGQGPEFLIYFQGTGAADDSGLPNDRFFAVRPEGSVSTLKIQRTERGDSAVYLCASSPGQGHYGYTFGSGTRLTVV.

The chain combines TRBV29-1 with TRBJ1-1, with D hard to call. This CDR3 region has 13 residues. V gave up 5 bases and J gave up 2 bases, with 12 bases separating them. CDR1 is SQVTM, CDR2 ANQGSEA, per germline. The CDR3: CSVSRTFNTEAFF. DNA of the CDR3: TGCAGCGTTTCCCGGACCTTTAACACTGAAGCTTTCTTT.

The genes are TRBV14 and TRBJ2-2, with a possible D match to TRBD2 (6 bases). This CDR3 is 15 amino acids long. Germline assignment: CDR1 SGHDN and CDR2 FVKESK. Trimming cost V 5 bases and J 0 bases, with 10 bases left between them. The DNA for the CDR3 is TGTGCCAGCAGCTTGCCGGGGGCGAACACCGGGGAGCTGTTTTTT. Protein product: CASSLPGANTGELFF.

This clonotype was seen many times. The rearrangement uses TRBV29-1 and TRBJ1-1; D is uncertain. CDR1 is SQVTM, CDR2 ANQGSEA, per germline. The CDR3 spans 13 residues. Trimming took 7 bases from V and 4 from J, leaving 16 bases between them. CDR3 nucleotides: TGCAGCGCCCTAGGGTTAGGTGCCACTGAAGCTTTCTTT. Encoded protein: CSALGLGATEAFF.

The V call is TRBV6-4, the J call TRBJ2-2, with D perhaps TRBD1 or TRBD2 (5 bases each). Trimming stripped 5 bases from V and 6 bases from J, with 13 bases between. The V gene's germline CDR1 is MRHNA and CDR2 SNTAGT. This CDR3 region has 14 residues. The CDR3 sequence is CASSKMQGAGELFF. DNA for the CDR3: TGTGCCAGCAGTAAGATGCAGGGAGCCGGGGAGCTGTTTTTT.

About this clonotype itself: A read error may be the cause here, since a much bigger clone is one base away. The chain links TRBV12-3 or TRBV12-4 to TRBJ2-5; D not resolved. This CDR3 is built from 13 residues. Trimming pared 6 bases from V and 5 bases from J, leaving 13 bases between. The CDR3 reads CASSSGFCETQYF. In nucleotides, the CDR3 is TGTGCCAGCAGCTCAGGATTCTGTGAGACCCAGTACTTC.

The table lists this clonotype with many counts. This chain joins TRBV5-6 and TRBJ2-5; D remains ambiguous. The CDR3 contains 12 residues. The germline CDR1 and CDR2 sequences are SGHDT and YYEEEE. Trimming took 8 bases from V and 3 from J, leaving 11 bases between them. CDR3 bases: TGTGCCAGGAGACGGATGAAAGAGACCCAGTACTTC. Its protein is CARRRMKETQYF. Full variable domain (missing parts from reference TRBV5-6 and TRBJ2-5): DAGVTQSPTHLIKTRGQQVTLRCSPKSGHDTVSWYQQALGQGPQFIFQYYEEEERQRGNFPDRFSGHQFPNYSSELNVNALLLGDSALYLCARRRMKETQYFGPGTRLLVL.

This clonotype was counted at least ten times. The V gene is TRBV15, the J gene TRBJ1-4; D is possibly TRBD1 (6 bases). The length of the CDR3 is 15 residues. CDR1 is LNHNV and CDR2 is YYDKDF in the germline V gene (reference sequence). Trimming stripped 0 bases from V and 4 bases from J, with 9 bases between. CDR3 coding DNA: TGTGCCACCAGCAGAGAGACAGGACATAATGAAAAACTGTTTTTT. Translating gives CATSRETGHNEKLFF.